The 29 T cell receptor beta chains reported below all come from one sample, sequenced in a study of blood T cells in healthy people across ages. For the second PCR, which ran for about 6 to 11 cycles, a sample-barcoded 5' primer and a J-beta primer mix were used. TCRdb re-called the 5' RACE reads through MiXCR, storing one row per CDR3 protein. The profile shows around 1,100,000 distinct CDR3 sequences, around two fifths of them singletons. The sample consisted of blood. The source is a man aged 18-30 years in good health.

This clonotype has only one observation. V gene TRBV28 combines with J gene TRBJ1-2; D not certain. CDR3 size: 11 residues. Trimming took off 3 bases at V and 8 bases at J, with 7 bases between the two ends. CDR1 and CDR2 (germline): MDHEN, SYDVKM. This CDR3 is CASSLDDGYTF. In DNA form, the CDR3 reads TGTGCCAGCAGTTTGGACGACGGCTACACCTTC.

V and J are TRBV29-1 and TRBJ1-4, with D unresolved. This CDR3 spans 13 amino acids. V was trimmed by 5 bases and J by 7 bases, leaving 14 bases between them. The germline V gene encodes CDR1 SQVTM and CDR2 ANQGSEA. Here the CDR3 DNA reads TGCAGCGTTTCTACGGGGTACGGTGAAAAACTGTTTTTT. Translating it yields CSVSTGYGEKLFF.

This clonotype was detected many times. The chain employs TRBV29-1 and TRBJ1-2; D may be TRBD1 (6 bases). Germline V gene sequence: CDR1 SQVTM, CDR2 ANQGSEA. V gave up 4 bases and J gave up 1 base, with 19 bases separating them. The CDR3 has 16 residues. The CDR3 protein is CSVGFLGGAHNYGYTF. The CDR3 DNA follows: TGCAGCGTTGGGTTCCTTGGGGGGGCCCATAACTATGGCTACACCTTC.

The V gene is TRBV12-3 or TRBV12-4, the J gene TRBJ2-7, with unresolved D. CDR3 length: 13 residues. With 5 bases removed from V and 3 bases from J, the gap between germline ends came to 11 bases. CDR3 residues: CASSPVYSYEQYF. DNA for the CDR3: TGTGCCAGCAGTCCCGTTTATAGCTACGAGCAGTACTTC.

This chain links TRBV25-1 with TRBJ1-2; 7 nucleotides line up with TRBD1. The CDR3 runs 15 residues. V lost 7 bases to trimming and J lost 8 bases; unmatched junction nucleotides: 16. Germline V gene sequence: CDR1 MGHDK, CDR2 SYGVNS. Here the CDR3 reads CASKGALILGGGYTF. DNA of the CDR3: TGTGCCAGCAAGGGGGCGTTAATTCTGGGGGGCGGCTACACCTTC.

The chain carries TRBV27 and TRBJ1-1; D might be TRBD1 (5 bases). Germline CDR1 MNHEY, CDR2 SMNVEV (reference sequence). There are 16 residues in the CDR3. V was cut by 2 bases and J by 1 base, with 14 bases left in between. CDR3 amino acids: CASSLDRGGRNTEAFF. CDR3 coding DNA: TGTGCCAGCAGTTTAGATCGGGGGGGGAGGAACACTGAAGCTTTCTTT.

CDR3 in DNA: TGTGCCAGCAGCCCCGGACTAGCGGCAAACAATGAGCAGTACTTC. This gives the protein CASSPGLAANNEQYF. The rearrangement uses TRBV4-2 and TRBJ2-7, with 10 positions matching TRBD2. The CDR3 runs 15 residues. Germline loops: CDR1 LGHNA, CDR2 YNFKEQ. Trimming cost V 4 bases and J 7 bases; bases outside gene matches: 10.

This clonotype was seen once. The chain has TRBV4-2 and TRBJ1-1; 11 bases line up with TRBD1. The ends lost 4 bases at V and 0 bases at J; junction bases unmatched: 10. This CDR3 spans 18 amino acids. CDR1 is LGHNA, CDR2 YNFKEQ, per germline. CDR3 bases: TGTGCCAGCAGCCGAGGGGCCGGGACAGGGGGGATGAACACTGAAGCTTTCTTT. This translates into CASSRGAGTGGMNTEAFF.

CDR3 residues: CASSTTFYDSPLGEQYF. The CDR3 DNA sequence: TGTGCCAGCAGTACCACATTCTACGACAGCCCTTTAGGCGAGCAGTACTTC. J is TRBJ2-5 and V is TRBV27; D perhaps matches TRBD1 (5 bases). The last part of the DNA fits TRBJ2-7 better; the J call may be wrong. This CDR3 has 17 amino acids. From germline, CDR1 is MNHEY and CDR2 SMNVEV (reference sequence).

The V gene is TRBV12-3 or TRBV12-4, the J gene TRBJ2-1; possibly TRBD1 or TRBD2 for D (5 bases each). The CDR3 contains 14 residues. V lost 5 bases and J lost 8, with 16 bases in between. The CDR3 DNA follows: TGTGCCAGCAGTCCCAGGGTGATTAGCGATGAGCAGTTCTTC. It codes for CASSPRVISDEQFF.

The chain carries TRBV5-5 and TRBJ2-1, with 10 bases matching TRBD2. With 4 bases clipped from V and 9 bases from J, the junction kept 10 bases outside the gene matches. The CDR3 runs to 15 residues. Germline V gives CDR1 SGHKS, CDR2 YYEKEE (reference sequence). In DNA, the CDR3 is TGTGCCAGCAGCATTCCCGGGACTAGCGAGGGTGAGCAGTTCTTC. This translates into CASSIPGTSEGEQFF.

Comments on this clonotype: One end of the junction varies from germline; a read error may be responsible. The chain combines TRBV4-2 with TRBJ1-5; D is undetermined. The CDR3 has 15 amino acids. Germline V gives CDR1 LGHNA, CDR2 YNFKEQ. This CDR3 reads CTSSQHPGSNQPQHF. CDR3 DNA sequence: TGTACCAGCAGCCAACATCCGGGAAGCAATCAGCCCCAGCATTTT.

Here the CDR3 reads CASSQRGYDGYTF. Written as DNA, the CDR3 is TGTGCCAGCAGCCAAAGGGGGTACGATGGCTACACCTTC. The chain couples TRBV9 to TRBJ1-2; tentative D call: TRBD1 (6 bases). Trimming removed 4 bases from V and 6 bases from J, with 13 bases in between. The CDR3 totals 13 residues. CDR1 and CDR2 from the germline V gene are SGDLS and YYNGEE. Based on the CDR3 plus reference TRBV9 and TRBJ1-2, the full variable domain is DSGVTQTPKHLITATGQRVTLRCSPRSGDLSVYWYQQSLDQGLQFLIQYYNGEERAKGNILERFSAQQFPDLHSELNLSSLELGDSALYFCASSQRGYDGYTFGSGTRLTVV.

This clonotype has more than one count but fewer than ten. This chain uses TRBV6-2 or TRBV6-3 with TRBJ1-1, with TRBD1 matching 8 bases. V lost 2 bases to trimming and J lost 1 base; unmatched junction nucleotides: 9. The CDR3 length is 17 residues. CDR1 and CDR2 from the germline V gene are MNHEY and SVGEGT. The chain's CDR3 is CASSYNPQGDPNTEAFF. For the CDR3, the DNA is TGTGCCAGCAGTTACAACCCACAGGGGGACCCGAACACTGAAGCTTTCTTT.

A word on this clonotype: This may arise from a read error, as a much more abundant clone is one base away. This rearrangement joins TRBV5-1 to TRBJ1-2, with TRBD1 matching 8 bases. This CDR3 contains 14 residues. The germline gives CDR1 SGHRS, CDR2 YFSETQ. CDR3 loop: CASGLYRGYYGYTF. The CDR3 nucleotides are TGCGCCAGCGGCTTATACAGGGGGTACTATGGCTACACCTTC. Supplemented by reference TRBV5-1 and TRBJ1-2, the full variable domain reads KAGVTQTPRYLIKTRGQQVTLSCSPISGHRSVSWYQQTPGQGLQFLFEYFSETQRNKGNFPGRFSGRQFSNSRSEMNVSTLELGDSALYLCASGLYRGYYGYTFGSGTRLTVV.

This clonotype was counted only a few times. This chain connects TRBV2 to TRBJ2-1; 9 nucleotides align to TRBD1. CDR3 length equals 13 residues. Germline values: CDR1 SNHLY, CDR2 FYNNEI. Unmatched junction bases numbered 3, after V lost 6 bases and J lost 6 bases. The CDR3 nucleotides read TGTGCCAGCAGGGGGACAGGGACCAATGAGCAGTTCTTC. Translation gives CASRGTGTNEQFF.

The rearrangement joins TRBV5-1 to TRBJ2-2; TRBD1 might be the D (6 bases). Trimming shortened V by 1 base and J by 1 base, and 14 bases separated the two germline ends. Germline-derived CDR1 and CDR2 are SGHRS and YFSETQ. The CDR3 is 17 amino acids. The CDR3 protein is CASSLFGPGQNTGELFF. The CDR3 DNA follows: TGCGCCAGCAGCTTGTTTGGACCGGGACAGAACACCGGGGAGCTGTTTTTT.

In its sample, this clonotype was seen once. The J gene is TRBJ2-3, the V gene TRBV5-6, with no clear D. V lost 5 bases to trimming and J lost 5 bases, with 12 bases between them. The V gene's germline CDR1 is SGHDT and CDR2 YYEEEE. CDR3 size: 13 residues. The CDR3 region is CASSFGPVDTQYF. The CDR3, as DNA: TGTGCCAGCAGTTTCGGACCCGTAGATACGCAGTATTTT.

This chain links TRBV20-1 with TRBJ2-7; D is uncertain. The tail of the sequence fits TRBJ2-5 better, so the J call may be wrong. This CDR3 is built from 12 residues. CDR1 DFQATT and CDR2 SNEGSKA come from the germline V gene (reference sequence). DNA of the CDR3: TGCAGTGCTAGAGACGGGCTGGAGACCCAGTACTTC. Amino acid sequence: CSARDGLETQYF.

There are a few counts of this clonotype. This chain joins TRBV20-1 and TRBJ1-2; no firm D call. Trimming left V 0 bases short and J 1 base short, with 6 bases between. The CDR3 covers 13 residues. From germline, CDR1 is DFQATT and CDR2 SNEGSKA (reference sequence). Here the CDR3 reads CSARDPVNYGYTF. CDR3 bases: TGCAGTGCTAGAGATCCGGTTAACTATGGCTACACCTTC.

This clonotype was seen more than once but under ten times. J is TRBJ2-7 and V is TRBV10-3; 7 nucleotides agree with TRBD1. Germline trimming cut 2 bases from V and 4 bases from J; bases unmatched to any gene: 2. Germline V gene sequence: CDR1 ENHRY, CDR2 SYGVKD. CDR3 length equals 13 residues. The CDR3: CAISEPGGYEQYF. CDR3 in DNA: TGTGCCATCAGTGAGCCAGGGGGATACGAGCAGTACTTC.

Many counts were recorded for this clonotype. The chain joins TRBV7-9 to TRBJ2-1, with D unresolved. The V end lost 1 base, the J end lost 6 bases, and 7 bases lay between the germline ends. Germline-derived CDR1 and CDR2 are SEHNR and FQNEAQ (reference sequence). The CDR3 runs 13 residues. The CDR3: CASSLGYGNEQFF. CDR3 bases: TGTGCCAGCAGCTTAGGGTATGGCAATGAGCAGTTCTTC.

About this clonotype: The germline gene is not matched at one end of the junction; a read error may be the cause. CDR3 protein: CSAGSRRAYNSPPHF. The CDR3 DNA reads TGCAGTGCTGGCTCCCGGAGAGCCTATAATTCACCCCCCCACTTT. This chain connects TRBV20-1 to TRBJ1-6; no clear D. The germline CDR1 and CDR2 sequences are DFQATT and SNEGSKA (reference sequence). This CDR3 spans 15 amino acids.

There are a few counts of this clonotype. V usage is TRBV4-2 and J usage is TRBJ2-3; 10 bases are shared with TRBD2. Losses at the gene ends were 6 bases for V and 3 bases for J; bases not matched to a gene: 9. CDR3 size: 16 residues. Germline assignment: CDR1 LGHNA and CDR2 YNFKEQ. The CDR3 nucleotides read TGTGCCAGCAGAGGCCTAAGCGGGGGGGTGACAGATACGCAGTATTTT. It encodes CASRGLSGGVTDTQYF.

This clonotype was seen more than once but under ten times. CDR3 residues: CASSLVGGEQYF. The CDR3 nucleotides are TGTGCCAGCAGCTTAGTTGGGGGCGAGCAGTACTTC. The chain couples TRBV6-2 or TRBV6-3 to TRBJ2-7; D may correspond to TRBD1 or TRBD2 (5 bases each). This CDR3 region has 12 residues. V lost 6 bases, J lost 6 bases, and 12 bases lay in between. Germline V gene sequence: CDR1 MNHEY, CDR2 SVGEGT.

At least ten counts were recorded for this clonotype. The chain is built from TRBV27 and TRBJ1-2; no firm D call. The V end was cut by 3 bases, the J end by 3 bases, with 8 bases between. The CDR3 runs 13 residues. Per germline, CDR1 MNHEY and CDR2 SMNVEV (reference sequence). CDR3 residues: CASSFRTDYGYTF. CDR3 sequence (DNA): TGTGCCAGCAGTTTCCGGACGGACTATGGCTACACCTTC.

V gene TRBV11-2 combines with J gene TRBJ2-3; D is undetermined. CDR1 is SGHAT and CDR2 is FQNNGV in the germline V gene. The CDR3 contains 16 residues. The V and J ends lost 2 bases and 2 bases respectively, with 14 bases between them. The DNA of the CDR3 is TGTGCCAGCAGCTTAATCGGGCCCAGGTTCACAGATACGCAGTATTTT. It codes for CASSLIGPRFTDTQYF.

This clonotype was observed a single time. V usage is TRBV12-3 or TRBV12-4 and J usage is TRBJ1-2; D may be TRBD1 (5 bases). The V end lost 5 bases, the J end lost 7 bases, and 17 bases lay between the germline ends. This CDR3 region has 14 residues. As DNA, the CDR3 is TGTGCCAGCAGTGTCGGGCAGGGAAAGAGTGGCTACACCTTC. Amino acids: CASSVGQGKSGYTF.

Ten or more counts support this clonotype. The gene calls are TRBV12-3 or TRBV12-4 and TRBJ2-1, with no clear D. Trimming removed 6 bases from V and 0 bases from J, with 3 bases in between. The CDR3 sequence is 12 residues long. CDR3 region: CASSISYNEQFF. CDR3 coding DNA: TGTGCCAGCAGCATCTCCTACAATGAGCAGTTCTTC.